The present TCR beta chain was sequenced within a study of tumor and adjacent non-tumor tissue in lung cancer. Concerning this clonotype: A much larger clone sits a single nucleotide away, making a read error possible.

No cell sorting was done before RNA was extracted from the tissue. The library came from three nested PCR rounds adapted from ARM-PCR protocols. One entry per CDR3 protein, called by TCRdb with MiXCR from the multiplex PCR reads. The data show about 80,000 distinct CDR3 sequences, around 70% seen once. Germline CDR1 and CDR2: KGHDR and SFDVKD. The V and J ends lost 3 bases and 2 bases, in that order; junction bases with no gene match: 15. This CDR3 has 19 amino acids. Input material: lung tumor tissue. The chain is built from TRBV24-1 and TRBJ2-1, with 7 bases aligning to TRBD1. The TCR originated in a woman in her sixties or seventies with non-small cell lung cancer. The CDR3 bases are TGTGCCACCAGTGATATGCTTACTAGAGGGGGCGCGACCTACAATGAGCAGTTCTTC. As protein: CATSDMLTRGGATYNEQFF.